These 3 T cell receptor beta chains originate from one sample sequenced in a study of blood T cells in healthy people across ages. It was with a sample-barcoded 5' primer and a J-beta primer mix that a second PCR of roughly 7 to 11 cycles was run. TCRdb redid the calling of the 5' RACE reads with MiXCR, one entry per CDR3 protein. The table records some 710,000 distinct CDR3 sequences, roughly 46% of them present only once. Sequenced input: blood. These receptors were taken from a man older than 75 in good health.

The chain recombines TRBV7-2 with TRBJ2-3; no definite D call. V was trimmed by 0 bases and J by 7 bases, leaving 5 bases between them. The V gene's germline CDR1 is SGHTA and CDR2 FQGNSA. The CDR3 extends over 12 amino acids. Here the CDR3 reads CASSLAINTQYF. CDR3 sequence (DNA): TGTGCCAGCAGCTTAGCGATAAATACGCAGTATTTT.

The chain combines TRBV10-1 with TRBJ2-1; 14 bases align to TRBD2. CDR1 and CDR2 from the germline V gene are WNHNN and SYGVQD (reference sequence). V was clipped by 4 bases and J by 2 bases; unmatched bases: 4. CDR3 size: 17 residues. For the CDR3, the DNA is TGCGCCAGCAGTGGGACTAGCGGGGGGCGTCCCTACAATGAGCAGTTCTTC. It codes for CASSGTSGGRPYNEQFF.

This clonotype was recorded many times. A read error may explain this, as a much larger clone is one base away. This CDR3 is CASSQDHVTVNNEQFF. In DNA form, the CDR3 reads TGCGCCAGCAGCCAAGACCACGTTACGGTAAACAATGAGCAGTTCTTC. This chain links TRBV4-3 with TRBJ2-1; no reliable D call. Germline-derived CDR1 and CDR2 are LGHNA and YSLEER. V was clipped by 0 bases and J by 5 bases, with 14 bases between them. The CDR3 is 16 residues long.